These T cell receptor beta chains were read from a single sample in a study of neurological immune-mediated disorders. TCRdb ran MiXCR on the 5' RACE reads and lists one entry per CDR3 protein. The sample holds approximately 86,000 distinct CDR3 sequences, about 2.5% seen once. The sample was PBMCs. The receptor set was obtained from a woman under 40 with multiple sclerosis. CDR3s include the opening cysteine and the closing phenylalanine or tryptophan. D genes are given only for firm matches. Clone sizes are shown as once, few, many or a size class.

TGCAGTGCAAAGGGAGCCGCGGGACTAGCGGGAGTGGGTGAGCAGTTCTTC	CSAKGAAGLAGVGEQFF	TRBJ2-1	TRBV20-1	TRBD2	many
TGCAGTGCTAGCCCAGGGCCTAATTCACCCCTCCACTTT	CSASPGPNSPLHF	TRBJ1-6	TRBV20-1	NA	many
TGTGCCAGCAGCTTAGAGACTAGCGGGAACGGCGAGCAGTACTTC	CASSLETSGNGEQYF	TRBJ2-7	TRBV7-2	TRBD2	many
TGTGCCAGCAGCCCAAAGGACATAGAACTAGCCAAAAACATTCAGTACTTC	CASSPKDIELAKNIQYF	TRBJ2-4	TRBV5-6	NA	many
TGCAGTGCTAGCACCGGGACTCCCTATGGCTACACCTTC	CSASTGTPYGYTF	TRBJ1-2	TRBV20-1	NA	many
TGTGCCAGCAGCCTGGGACTAGCGGGAGGGCCTGATACGCAGTATTTT	CASSLGLAGGPDTQYF	TRBJ2-3	TRBV7-9	TRBD2	many
TGTGCCAGCAGCCGGCCGGGACTACCACGGAGGGTTGGCGGGGAGCTGTTTTTT	CASSRPGLPRRVGGELFF	TRBJ2-2	TRBV12-3/TRBV12-4	TRBD2	many
TGTGCCACCAGCAGAGATCTGGCAGTTAGCAATCAGCCCCAGCATTTT	CATSRDLAVSNQPQHF	TRBJ1-5	TRBV15	NA	many
TGTGCCATCAGTGTGACAGGGCGCAATCAGCCCCAGCATTTT	CAISVTGRNQPQHF	TRBJ1-5	TRBV10-3	TRBD1	many
TGTGCCAGCAGCCTGGGACTAGCCCTAGGGGAGCAGTACTTC	CASSLGLALGEQYF	TRBJ2-7	TRBV7-2	TRBD2	many
TGCAGTGCTATCTTTGGCAGTCGAGACGAGCAGTACTTC	CSAIFGSRDEQYF	TRBJ2-7	TRBV20-1	NA	many
TGTGCCAGCAGCTTGGCTAGCGGGACTCAAGAGACCCAGTACTTC	CASSLASGTQETQYF	TRBJ2-5	TRBV7-2	TRBD2	many
TGCAGTGCTAGACTTAGCGGGAGGGAATACGAGCAGTACTTC	CSARLSGREYEQYF	TRBJ2-7	TRBV20-1	TRBD2	many
TGCAGCGTTGAAGTTTACAGGGGGCGCAATGAGCAGTTCTTC	CSVEVYRGRNEQFF	TRBJ2-1	TRBV29-1	TRBD1	many
TGTGCCAGCATCCTCGGCACTGAAGCTTTCTTT	CASILGTEAFF	TRBJ1-1	TRBV27	NA	many
TGCGCCAGCAGCCAAGAGTGGGGTCGCACTGAAGCTTTCTTT	CASSQEWGRTEAFF	TRBJ1-1	TRBV4-3	NA	many
TGTGCCAGCAGTTCCCTTACGAATCAGCCCCAGCATTTT	CASSSLTNQPQHF	TRBJ1-5	TRBV12-3/TRBV12-4	NA	many
TGCAGTGCTAGAGGAGCTGGCCGCAATGAGCAGTTCTTC	CSARGAGRNEQFF	TRBJ2-1	TRBV20-1	NA	many
TGTGCCGCCGCGGGAGGGATGTTAAACACCGGGGAGCTGTTTTTT	CAAAGGMLNTGELFF	TRBJ2-2	TRBV24-1	TRBD2	many
TGTGCCAGCAGTTCTACCCGACGGAGCCCTGAAGCTTTCTTT	CASSSTRRSPEAFF	TRBJ1-1	TRBV6-5	NA	many
TGTGCCAGCAGCCTCCGACGAGAGACCCAGTACTTC	CASSLRRETQYF	TRBJ2-5	TRBV7-2	NA	many
TGTGCCAGCAGTTTGGTCCGGGGAGAAGAGACCCAGTACTTC	CASSLVRGEETQYF	TRBJ2-5	TRBV27	NA	many
TGTGCCAGCAGCTCCACCGGTAGGGGGCTAAAAGCTTTCTTT	CASSSTGRGLKAFF	TRBJ1-1	TRBV21-1	NA	many
TGCGCCAGCCGACTCTCCGTGAACACTGAAGCTTTCTTT	CASRLSVNTEAFF	TRBJ1-1	TRBV5-1	NA	many
TGCAGCGCAGACAGGAATCTCAACACTGAAGCTTTCTTT	CSADRNLNTEAFF	TRBJ1-1	TRBV29-1	NA	many